This is a list of T cell receptor beta chains from one sample in a study of a mutant IDH1 vaccine in newly diagnosed glioma. Clones were sequenced by immunoSEQ multiplex PCR, and TCRdb holds only the in-frame ones, with some missing. The table shows 70,000 to 90,000 clones, with roughly 90% occurring only once. These receptors' targets are unknown. The source material was PBMCs, sampled from a glioma patient whose treatment included an IDH1 peptide vaccine. The receptor set was obtained from a woman between 50 and 59 years old with glioma. Both conserved end residues are part of each CDR3. Fields, in order: J gene, V gene, CDR3 protein.

J gene: TRBJ2-7; V gene: TRBV5-1; CDR3 protein: CASSTGQFIYEQYF
J gene: TRBJ2-7; V gene: TRBV5-1; CDR3 protein: CASSLGDYRPYEQYF
J gene: TRBJ2-2; V gene: TRBV5-1; CDR3 protein: CASSVRPGELFF
J gene: TRBJ2-7; V gene: TRBV7-8; CDR3 protein: CASSLVRLASKHEQYF
J gene: TRBJ1-2; V gene: TRBV6-5; CDR3 protein: CASSTRTDYGYTF
J gene: TRBJ2-1; V gene: TRBV4-1; CDR3 protein: CASSQTPLPTSQAGAGYEQFF
J gene: TRBJ2-7; V gene: TRBV30; CDR3 protein: CAWSVRSPLLSYEQYF
J gene: TRBJ1-4; V gene: TRBV5-1; CDR3 protein: CASSLGGADEKLFF
J gene: TRBJ1-1; V gene: TRBV6-1; CDR3 protein: CASSERRTGLWGTEAFF
J gene: TRBJ2-5; V gene: TRBV5-4; CDR3 protein: CASSSPGGETQYF
J gene: TRBJ2-3; V gene: TRBV18; CDR3 protein: CASSALAPPDTQYF
J gene: TRBJ1-3; V gene: TRBV5-6; CDR3 protein: CASSLDGYSGNTIYF
J gene: TRBJ1-1; V gene: TRBV6-1; CDR3 protein: CASSAGQNTEAFF
J gene: TRBJ2-7; V gene: TRBV5-1; CDR3 protein: CASSPRTSGAYEQYF
J gene: TRBJ1-1; V gene: TRBV10-3; CDR3 protein: CAITSEAGEAFF
J gene: TRBJ1-5; V gene: TRBV6-1; CDR3 protein: CASSWAGQPQHF
J gene: TRBJ2-1; V gene: TRBV11-2; CDR3 protein: CASSLEPYNEQFF
J gene: TRBJ2-5; V gene: TRBV5-1; CDR3 protein: CASSTGIQETQYF
J gene: TRBJ1-6; V gene: TRBV9; CDR3 protein: CASSPGIYDSPLHF
J gene: TRBJ2-1; V gene: TRBV5-1; CDR3 protein: CASSWGLAGVGEQFF
J gene: TRBJ2-1; V gene: TRBV11-2; CDR3 protein: CASSLEGNRGNEQFF
J gene: TRBJ1-1; V gene: TRBV5-1; CDR3 protein: CASSLSGENTEAFF
J gene: TRBJ2-2; V gene: TRBV2; CDR3 protein: CASSKRDRGLGGELFF
J gene: TRBJ2-7; V gene: TRBV19; CDR3 protein: CASSITRGIGYEQYF
J gene: TRBJ2-7; V gene: TRBV28; CDR3 protein: CASRTALSYEQYF
J gene: TRBJ2-5; V gene: TRBV10-3; CDR3 protein: CAMTTGLESIGETQYF
J gene: TRBJ1-1; V gene: TRBV6-5; CDR3 protein: CASSYSEGNTEAFF
J gene: TRBJ1-2; V gene: TRBV28; CDR3 protein: CASSADSNYGYTF
J gene: TRBJ1-1; V gene: TRBV29-1; CDR3 protein: CSETDLNTEAFF
J gene: TRBJ2-2; V gene: TRBV9; CDR3 protein: CASSVHRADTGELFF
J gene: TRBJ1-1; V gene: TRBV11-2; CDR3 protein: CASSSGNTEAFF
J gene: TRBJ1-2; V gene: TRBV7-2; CDR3 protein: CASSFRGYGYTF
J gene: TRBJ2-1; V gene: TRBV6-5; CDR3 protein: CASHTPLGNNEQFF
J gene: TRBJ1-5; V gene: TRBV7-2; CDR3 protein: CASSLERNQPQHF
J gene: TRBJ2-2; V gene: TRBV10-1; CDR3 protein: CASSEIRISGNTGELFF
J gene: TRBJ2-1; V gene: TRBV15; CDR3 protein: CATSRGLGYEQFF
J gene: TRBJ2-7; V gene: TRBV10-2; CDR3 protein: CASSPTGDYEQYF
J gene: TRBJ2-3; V gene: TRBV28; CDR3 protein: CASTLGAYTDTQYF
J gene: TRBJ2-2; V gene: TRBV10-1; CDR3 protein: CASSGTRTFTGELFF
J gene: TRBJ1-1; V gene: TRBV11-1; CDR3 protein: CASSLIRGAEAFF
J gene: TRBJ2-1; V gene: TRBV2; CDR3 protein: CASSSQGSSYNEQFF
J gene: TRBJ1-2; V gene: TRBV6-1; CDR3 protein: CASSVYGGRSYGYTF
J gene: TRBJ2-7; V gene: TRBV4-2; CDR3 protein: CASSLAGAFYEQYF
J gene: TRBJ2-2; V gene: TRBV11-2; CDR3 protein: CASSPRRDGRGELFF
J gene: TRBJ1-2; V gene: TRBV28; CDR3 protein: CASSLNLEGPTGYTF